Below, 19 T cell receptor beta chains from the same sample are listed, as sequenced in a study of blood T cell repertoires in COVID-19. The protocol was immunoSEQ multiplex PCR, while the TCRdb copy is restricted to in-frame clones and leaves out a portion. The table includes about 190,000 clones, around 90% detected once. The sample taken for sequencing was peripheral blood. Source of these receptors: a middle-aged man with acute or convalescent COVID-19.

The chain links TRBV2 to TRBJ2-3; D is possibly TRBD2 (5 bases). Looked up from germline, CDR1 is SNHLY and CDR2 is FYNNEI. This CDR3 contains 14 residues. V was pared by 5 bases and J by 6 bases, with 15 bases between. The CDR3 sequence: CASSPPGIRDTQYF. In DNA form, the CDR3 reads TGTGCCAGCAGTCCCCCGGGGATCCGGGATACGCAGTATTTT.

The rearrangement links TRBV7-9 to TRBJ2-5, with D uncertain. The CDR3 sequence is 13 residues long. Germline V gives CDR1 SEHNR, CDR2 FQNEAQ (reference sequence). V was shortened by 2 bases and J by 4 bases, with 8 bases between the two germline ends. CDR3 sequence: CASSLSEVETQYF. For the CDR3, the DNA is TGTGCCAGCAGCTTATCTGAGGTAGAGACCCAGTACTTC.

The chain recombines TRBV27 with TRBJ1-1; D gene unclear. Deletions cut 3 bases from V and 4 bases from J, with 12 bases between. The CDR3 loop spans 14 amino acids. Germline CDR1 MNHEY, CDR2 SMNVEV (reference sequence). DNA of the CDR3: TGTGCCAGCAGTTTGGAGGCTTGGGGCACTGAAGCTTTCTTT. Translating gives CASSLEAWGTEAFF.

In this sample, this clone turned up a few times. V is TRBV4-1 and J is TRBJ1-1, with TRBD1 matching 11 bases. V trimming: 4 bases; J trimming: 7 bases; junction bases outside the gene matches: 2. Germline V gives CDR1 MGHRA, CDR2 YSYEKL. This CDR3 has 13 amino acids. CDR3 sequence (DNA): TGCGCCAGCAGCCGGGGGACAGGGGGTGAAGCTTTCTTT. Protein: CASSRGTGGEAFF.

The rearrangement uses TRBV19 and TRBJ1-5; 9 nucleotides match TRBD1. Germline CDR1 reads LNHDA; CDR2 reads SQIVND (reference sequence). The CDR3 totals 17 residues. The ends lost 5 bases at V and 0 bases at J; junction bases unmatched: 8. CDR3: CASSVGQGKYSNQPQHF. The DNA of the CDR3 is TGTGCCAGTAGTGTTGGACAGGGGAAATATAGCAATCAGCCCCAGCATTTT.

V gene TRBV9 combines with J gene TRBJ2-3; TRBD2 matches at 10 bases. Germline trimming cut 3 bases from V and 5 bases from J; bases unmatched to any gene: 6. This CDR3 is built from 15 residues. Germline-derived CDR1 and CDR2 are SGDLS and YYNGEE. CDR3 DNA sequence: TGTGCCAGCAGCGCCGGGACTAGCGACAAAGATACGCAGTATTTT. Its protein is CASSAGTSDKDTQYF.

The chain recombines TRBV18 with TRBJ1-3; D might be TRBD1 (5 bases). The V end was cut by 3 bases, the J end by 3 bases, with 9 bases between. Per germline, CDR1 KGHSH and CDR2 LQKENI. This CDR3 spans 14 amino acids. CDR3: CASSPTVIGNTIYF. The CDR3 region has the DNA TGTGCCAGCTCACCGACAGTTATTGGAAACACCATATATTTT.

This sequence joins TRBV5-4 and TRBJ2-7; TRBD1 is a possible D gene (5 bases). The CDR3 loop spans 13 amino acids. Germline CDR1 SGHNT, CDR2 YYREEE (reference sequence). With 5 bases removed from V and 4 bases from J, the gap between germline ends came to 13 bases. The CDR3 loop reads CASRNKGQYEQYV. CDR3 DNA sequence: TGTGCCAGCAGAAATAAGGGGCAGTACGAGCAGTACGTC.

The rearrangement links TRBV9 to TRBJ1-2; a weak D match, TRBD1 (6 bases). The germline CDR1 and CDR2 sequences are SGDLS and YYNGEE. With 4 bases removed from V and 8 bases from J, the gap between germline ends came to 21 bases. The CDR3 is 15 residues long. CDR3 in amino acids: CASSLAARGAVGYTF. The CDR3 region has the DNA TGTGCCAGCAGCCTCGCGGCCAGGGGCGCAGTGGGCTACACCTTC.

CDR3 amino acids: CASSFNDRAMGGYTF. In DNA, the CDR3 is TGTGCCAGCAGTTTCAATGACAGGGCTATGGGTGGCTACACCTTC. This chain uses TRBV28 with TRBJ1-2, with TRBD1 matching over 7 bases. CDR3 length equals 15 residues. The V gene's germline CDR1 is MDHEN and CDR2 SYDVKM. Trimming removed 3 bases from V and 7 bases from J; junction bases left unmatched: 11.

V gene TRBV29-1 combines with J gene TRBJ1-2; possible D gene TRBD1, 6 bases. The ends were cut back, 4 bases at V and 5 bases at J, with 14 bases in the middle. The CDR3 totals 13 residues. The germline gives CDR1 SQVTM, CDR2 ANQGSEA. The CDR3 reads CSVGRDTIYGYTF. The CDR3 DNA sequence: TGCAGCGTTGGCCGGGACACTATTTATGGCTACACCTTC.

This clone rates as medium-sized. The V gene is TRBV30, the J gene TRBJ2-7; 12 bases are shared with TRBD2. After removal of 0 bases from V and 6 bases from J, the junction contained 6 bases not matched to a gene. Germline CDR1 and CDR2: GTSNPN and SVGIG (reference sequence). CDR3 length equals 15 residues. This chain's CDR3 is CAWSVFGLAGTEQYF. The CDR3 nucleotides read TGTGCCTGGAGTGTCTTCGGACTAGCGGGAACCGAGCAGTACTTC.

The chain uses TRBV4-3 and TRBJ2-2; TRBD1 agrees at 11 bases. The CDR3 is 15 amino acids. Germline CDR1 and CDR2: LGHNA and YSLEER. V was pared by 6 bases and J by 7 bases, with 7 bases of the junction left unmatched. The CDR3 loop is CASRFGQGAIGELFF. DNA for the CDR3: TGCGCCAGCAGATTCGGACAGGGGGCGATCGGGGAGCTGTTTTTT.

This clone has only a few counts. The chain employs TRBV19 and TRBJ1-1, with TRBD1 as a possible D gene (5 bases). V was trimmed by 3 bases and J by 7 bases, leaving 21 bases between them. There are 16 residues in the CDR3. CDR1 is LNHDA, CDR2 SQIVND, per germline (reference sequence). The CDR3 sequence is CASSMTPQTDVYEAFF. For the CDR3, the DNA is TGTGCCAGTAGTATGACCCCCCAGACAGACGTTTATGAAGCTTTCTTT. The variable domain in full, completed from reference TRBV19 and TRBJ1-1, reads DGGITQSPKYLFRKEGQNVTLSCEQNLNHDAMYWYRQDPGQGLRLIYYSQIVNDFQKGDIAEGYSVSREKKESFPLTVTSAQKNPTAFYLCASSMTPQTDVYEAFFGQGTRLTVV.

This chain uses TRBV6-5 with TRBJ2-5, with a weak D call TRBD1 (5 bases). The CDR3 spans 16 residues. Germline assignment: CDR1 MNHEY and CDR2 SVGAGI. Trimming shortened V by 0 bases and J by 0 bases, and 11 bases separated the two germline ends. For the CDR3, the DNA is TGTGCCAGCAGTTACTCGAGTGCAGGGTACCAAGAGACCCAGTACTTC. Translated, it gives CASSYSSAGYQETQYF.

The chain uses TRBV6-2 or TRBV6-3 and TRBJ1-3, with a weak D call TRBD1 (5 bases). V was pared by 6 bases and J by 0 bases, with 12 bases between. Germline V lookup: CDR1 MNHEY, CDR2 SVGEGT. The CDR3 has 15 residues. CDR3 nucleotides: TGTGCCAGCAGCGGACAACTATTCTCTGGAAACACCATATATTTT. Its protein is CASSGQLFSGNTIYF.

The CDR3 here is CATSRDFGGQYSNQPQHF. CDR3 DNA: TGTGCCACCAGCAGAGATTTTGGAGGACAGTATAGCAATCAGCCCCAGCATTTT. V and J are TRBV15 and TRBJ1-5; TRBD1 might be the D (6 bases). In germline, CDR1 is LNHNV, CDR2 YYDKDF (reference sequence). This CDR3 region has 18 residues. Deletions cut 0 bases from V and 0 bases from J, with 15 bases between.

The chain combines TRBV7-9 with TRBJ1-2; 7 bases line up with TRBD1. V lost 0 bases and J lost 2; bases outside the gene matches: 6. The CDR3 is 16 residues long. Germline CDR1 reads SEHNR; CDR2 reads FQNEAQ (reference sequence). The CDR3 here is CASSLAPEDRNYGYTF. The CDR3 DNA is TGTGCCAGCAGCTTAGCCCCCGAGGACAGGAACTATGGCTACACCTTC.

The chain combines TRBV11-1 with TRBJ2-5; 14 positions match TRBD2. This CDR3 has 16 residues. V shed 4 bases, J shed 5 bases, and the junction held 6 bases outside the gene matches. CDR1 is SGHAT and CDR2 is FQDESV in the germline V gene (reference sequence). The CDR3 bases are TGTGCCAGCAGCTCTCGACTAGCGGGGGGGTATGAGACCCAGTACTTC. It codes for CASSSRLAGGYETQYF.